Presented here are 20 T cell receptor beta chains from one specimen sequenced in a study of T cells in Graves' hyperthyroidism and ophthalmopathy. TCR beta CDR3 regions were amplified from RNA transcripts. First-round RT-PCR of the TCR CDR3 relied on the HTBI primer set. Via MiXCR, TCRdb re-called the multiplex PCR reads, giving one row per CDR3 protein. There are 250,000 to 300,000 distinct CDR3 sequences in the sample; 13% occur only once, and almost 8% lies in the top ten. Sequenced sample: blood. These receptors came from a woman in her twenties or thirties with Graves' hyperthyroidism that later progressed to Graves' ophthalmopathy.

With respect to this clonotype: Compared with germline, one end of the junction differs, possibly owing to a read error. The chain has TRBV19 and TRBJ2-1, with 8 bases lining up with TRBD2. Germline values: CDR1 LNHDA, CDR2 SQIVND (reference sequence). The CDR3 has 19 residues. In DNA, the CDR3 is TGTGCCAGTACCCCAGGACTAGCTTTGAGTCCCCATTCCTACAATGAGCGGTTCTTC. Amino acids: CASTPGLALSPHSYNERFF.

This clonotype was counted many times. V usage is TRBV29-1 and J usage is TRBJ2-1; D is ambiguous. V lost 3 bases, J lost 3 bases, and 12 bases lay in between. The germline V gene has CDR1 SQVTM and CDR2 ANQGSEA. The CDR3 sequence is 14 residues long. The CDR3 loop is CSVEFFGNYNEQFF. DNA of the CDR3: TGCAGCGTTGAGTTTTTTGGTAACTACAATGAGCAGTTCTTC.

This clonotype showed up just a few times. The chain carries TRBV27 and TRBJ2-1, with 11 bases lining up with TRBD2. Germline CDR1 and CDR2: MNHEY and SMNVEV (reference sequence). This CDR3 is 15 amino acids long. The junction had 4 bases not matched to a gene; V was cut back by 2 bases and J by 7 bases. CDR3 sequence: CASSLVAGGWNEQFF. The CDR3 DNA sequence: TGTGCCAGCAGTTTAGTAGCGGGAGGGTGGAATGAGCAGTTCTTC.

CDR3 sequence: CASSLALGETQYF. The CDR3, as DNA: TGTGCCAGCAGCTTAGCACTAGGGGAGACCCAGTACTTC. The chain joins TRBV7-3 to TRBJ2-5, with D possibly being TRBD2 (5 bases). Germline V gene lookup returns CDR1 SGHTA and CDR2 FQGTGA. The CDR3 is 13 amino acids. V was pared by 2 bases and J by 5 bases, with 9 bases between.

The chain couples TRBV5-6 to TRBJ2-7, with D possibly being TRBD2 (6 bases). V lost 0 bases to trimming and J lost 0 bases, with 22 bases between them. The CDR3 loop spans 19 amino acids. The V gene's germline CDR1 is SGHDT and CDR2 YYEEEE. The CDR3 DNA reads as TGTGCCAGCAGCTTGGGGTTGATGGGGGACTTCCGCCTCTCCTACGAGCAGTACTTC. Residues: CASSLGLMGDFRLSYEQYF.

This clonotype has ten or more counts. This chain connects TRBV27 to TRBJ2-7, with TRBD2 matching 16 bases. Trimming took 2 bases from V and 7 from J; bases not matched to a gene: 14. The germline V gene encodes CDR1 MNHEY and CDR2 SMNVEV (reference sequence). This CDR3 is 19 amino acids long. The CDR3 sequence: CASSLQGPGTSGRATEQYF. CDR3 nucleotide sequence: TGTGCCAGCAGTTTACAAGGGCCCGGGACTAGCGGGAGGGCCACGGAGCAGTACTTC.

In this sample, this clonotype turned up many times. V gene TRBV9 combines with J gene TRBJ2-7; 8 bases fit TRBD2. The CDR3 has 17 amino acids. CDR1 SGDLS and CDR2 YYNGEE come from the germline V gene. After removal of 0 bases from V and 5 bases from J, the junction contained 13 bases not matched to a gene. The CDR3 nucleotides read TGTGCCAGCAGCGTAGCAGGGTCGGGGACTAGTCAGAACGAGCAGTACTTC. It is translated as CASSVAGSGTSQNEQYF.

This chain uses TRBV15 with TRBJ2-3; TRBD2 aligns across 10 bases. The length of the CDR3 is 14 residues. V lost 4 bases to trimming and J lost 6 bases; unmatched junction nucleotides: 4. The germline CDR1 and CDR2 sequences are LNHNV and YYDKDF (reference sequence). The CDR3 bases are TGTGCCACCAGCAAGCGGGAGGGCCCCGATACGCAGTATTTT. Translation gives CATSKREGPDTQYF.

CDR3 amino acids: CASSLLDPGLAGTQYF. The DNA for the CDR3 is TGTGCCAGCAGCTTATTAGACCCGGGACTAGCGGGGACCCAGTACTTC. The gene calls are TRBV7-2 and TRBJ2-5, with 12 bases that match TRBD2. V lost 2 bases and J lost 7; bases outside the gene matches: 8. The CDR3 is made up of 16 amino acids. CDR1 SGHTA and CDR2 FQGNSA come from the germline V gene.

A few counts support this clonotype. V usage is TRBV13 and J usage is TRBJ2-1, with D perhaps TRBD2 (5 bases). The CDR3 runs to 18 residues. CDR1 is PRHDT, CDR2 FYEKMQ, per germline (reference sequence). V lost 5 bases and J 0 bases, leaving 20 bases between the germline ends. CDR3 nucleotides: TGTGCCAGCAGCGAGGGTAGAGGTGTCTTGAGCTCCTACAATGAGCAGTTCTTC. Its translation: CASSEGRGVLSSYNEQFF.

This clonotype was picked up one time. Given a much more abundant clone one base away, this may be a read error. The V gene is TRBV7-9, the J gene TRBJ1-1, with D possibly being TRBD1 (5 bases). Germline V gene data show CDR1 as SEHNR and CDR2 as FQNEAQ (reference sequence). The CDR3 contains 13 residues. The V gene lost 4 bases and the J gene lost 5 bases, with 11 bases spanning the gap. The CDR3 sequence: CASSCPGGTEAFF. The CDR3 coding sequence is TGTGCCAGCAGCTGCCCCGGGGGGACTGAAGCTTTCTTT.

This clonotype was counted ten times or more. The germline gene is not matched at one end of the junction; a read error may be the cause. CDR3 region: CASSLASGRSSYEQYF. CDR3 bases: TGTGCCAGCAGCCTAGCTAGCGGGAGGTCCTCCTACGAGCAGTACTTC. The chain uses TRBV7-9 and TRBJ2-7; 11 positions agree with TRBD2. CDR3 length equals 16 residues. The germline V gene has CDR1 SEHNR and CDR2 FQNEAQ (reference sequence).

This clonotype was counted at least ten times. Here the CDR3 DNA reads TGTGCCAGCAGTCCCAGACTAGCGGGACCCGGGGAGCTGTTTTTT. It specifies CASSPRLAGPGELFF. J is TRBJ2-2 and V is TRBV6-1, with TRBD2 identical over 11 bases. This CDR3 has 15 residues. Germline CDR1 reads MNHNS; CDR2 reads SASEGT. V trimming: 5 bases; J trimming: 6 bases; junction bases outside the gene matches: 5.

This clonotype came up many times. The genes are TRBV12-3 or TRBV12-4 and TRBJ1-1; D not certain. The CDR3 has 13 amino acids. V shed 3 bases and J shed 3 bases, with 8 bases lying between them. The CDR3 region is CASSFGVYTEAFF. The DNA of the CDR3 is TGTGCCAGCAGTTTCGGGGTATACACTGAAGCTTTCTTT.

At least ten counts were recorded for this clonotype. The chain couples TRBV18 to TRBJ2-7; no clear D gene. Germline V lookup: CDR1 KGHSH, CDR2 LQKENI. Trimming took 2 bases from V and 6 from J, leaving 17 bases between them. The CDR3 loop spans 15 amino acids. The DNA of the CDR3 is TGTGCCAGCTCACCATCGAACACCAAACAAGCCGAGCAGTACTTC. It yields the protein CASSPSNTKQAEQYF.

This clonotype was counted between two and nine times. The chain combines TRBV19 with TRBJ2-2; 10 nucleotides line up with TRBD2. From germline, CDR1 is LNHDA and CDR2 SQIVND (reference sequence). Trimming took 4 bases from V and 7 from J; bases not matched to a gene: 12. The CDR3 loop spans 17 amino acids. CDR3 region: CASSRSSGRAGGGELFF. CDR3 DNA: TGTGCCAGTAGTAGGTCGAGCGGGAGGGCCGGTGGCGGGGAGCTGTTTTTT.

This clonotype appeared many times. This chain connects TRBV28 to TRBJ1-2; 11 bases are shared with TRBD1. Per the germline V gene, CDR1 is MDHEN and CDR2 is SYDVKM. CDR3 size: 15 residues. The J segment lost 4 bases and the V segment lost 4 bases, leaving 5 bases of the junction unmatched. CDR3 residues: CASSSEGTGGYGYTF. CDR3 DNA: TGTGCCAGCAGTTCCGAAGGGACAGGGGGCTATGGCTACACCTTC.

This clonotype was observed at least ten times. The J gene is TRBJ2-7, the V gene TRBV6-1; 14 bases match TRBD2. V shed 5 bases and J 4 bases; nucleotides not matched to a gene: 4. This CDR3 spans 15 amino acids. Per the germline V gene, CDR1 is MNHNS and CDR2 is SASEGT. The CDR3 nucleotides read TGTGCCAGCAGTTACGGGACTAGCGGGAGTTACGAGCAGTACTTC. This encodes CASSYGTSGSYEQYF.

This clonotype was counted ten times or more. The chain employs TRBV27 and TRBJ2-1; the D gene is possibly TRBD2 (6 bases). Germline V CDR1 and CDR2: MNHEY, SMNVEV (reference sequence). With 2 bases removed from V and 2 bases from J, the gap between germline ends came to 10 bases. This CDR3 is built from 15 residues. CDR3 bases: TGTGCCAGCAGTTTAACCGGGAGCCCCTACAATGAGCAGTTCTTC. It specifies CASSLTGSPYNEQFF.

The J gene is TRBJ2-7, the V gene TRBV5-1, with 10 bases that match TRBD2. In germline, CDR1 is SGHRS, CDR2 YFSETQ. Germline trimming cut 4 bases from V and 3 bases from J; bases unmatched to any gene: 7. This CDR3 is 15 amino acids long. This CDR3 reads CASSQALAGVYEQYF. In DNA, the CDR3 is TGCGCCAGCAGCCAAGCCCTAGCGGGAGTCTACGAGCAGTACTTC.